This TCR beta chain was profiled in a study of T cell repertoires in cytomegalovirus infection. Broader study findings: CMV-specific HLA-C-restricted TCR beta clonotypes dominated the ex vivo response.

One entry per CDR3 protein results from TCRdb running MiXCR on the reads. The table records a few hundred thousand distinct CDR3 sequences, over 7.5% of them present only once. On this clonotype itself: The target antigen is unknown. This may come from a read error, since a much larger clone is one base off.

The source of this sequence is a human donor in good health (CMV status not recorded). Some clones in this sample may be carry-over from other donors' samples. Input material: PBMCs.

The CDR3, as DNA: TGCGCCAGCAGCCAAGAAACCGTAGCCAGCGGGGGCGATACGCAGTATTTT. Translated: CASSQETVASGGDTQYF. The chain links TRBV4-3 to TRBJ2-3; 8 positions agree with TRBD2. CDR3 length: 17 amino acids. V was pared by 0 bases and J by 6 bases, with 11 bases of the junction left unmatched. Germline V gene lookup returns CDR1 LGHNA and CDR2 YSLEER.